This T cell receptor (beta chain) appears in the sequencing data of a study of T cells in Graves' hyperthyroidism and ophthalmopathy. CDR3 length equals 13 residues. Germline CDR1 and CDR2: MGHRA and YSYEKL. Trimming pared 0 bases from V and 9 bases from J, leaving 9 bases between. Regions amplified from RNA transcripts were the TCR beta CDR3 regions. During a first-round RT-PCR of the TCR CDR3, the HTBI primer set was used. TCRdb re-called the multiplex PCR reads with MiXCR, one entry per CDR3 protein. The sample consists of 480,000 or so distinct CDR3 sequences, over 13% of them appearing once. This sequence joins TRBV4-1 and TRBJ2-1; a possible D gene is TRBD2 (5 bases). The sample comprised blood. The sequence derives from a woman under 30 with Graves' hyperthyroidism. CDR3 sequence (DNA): TGCGCCAGCAGCCAAGAGGGGAGCCCTGAGCAGTTCTTC. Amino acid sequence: CASSQEGSPEQFF.